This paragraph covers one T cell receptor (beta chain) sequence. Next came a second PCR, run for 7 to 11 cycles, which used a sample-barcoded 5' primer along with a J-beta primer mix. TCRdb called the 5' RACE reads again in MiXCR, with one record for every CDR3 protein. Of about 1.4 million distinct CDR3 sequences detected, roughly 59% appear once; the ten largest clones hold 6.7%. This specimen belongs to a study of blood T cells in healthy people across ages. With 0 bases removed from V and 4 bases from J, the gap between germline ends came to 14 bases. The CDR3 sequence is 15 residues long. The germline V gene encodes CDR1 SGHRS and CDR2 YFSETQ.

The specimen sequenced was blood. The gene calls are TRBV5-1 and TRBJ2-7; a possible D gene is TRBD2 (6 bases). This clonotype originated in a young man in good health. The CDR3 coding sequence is TGCGCCAGCAGCTTGGCCCTGTCGGGGGTATACGAGCAGTACTTC. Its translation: CASSLALSGVYEQYF.